This T cell receptor (beta chain) was obtained from a study of cytomegalovirus exposure and HLA in healthy donors. The PCR used 60 Vbeta and 13 Jbeta primers. Sequencing was performed with immunoSEQ multiplex PCR; in TCRdb, only in-frame clones are kept and a portion is missing. The sample consists of 130,000 to 150,000 clones, 80% to 85% of them appearing once. The ends were cut back, 6 bases at V and 3 bases at J, with 11 bases in the middle. The CDR3 extends over 12 amino acids. Germline CDR1 SQVTM, CDR2 ANQGSEA. Material: PBMCs. The source is a woman in her 30s in good health and CMV-seronegative. The chain couples TRBV29-1 to TRBJ1-1; D unclear. This chain's CDR3 is CSVRRLDTEAFF. The CDR3 nucleotides read TGCAGCGTACGGAGGCTGGACACTGAAGCTTTCTTT.